Described below is a single T cell receptor (beta chain) sequence and its context. Its target antigen remains unknown. No qualities accompany the bases; no much larger clone lies one base away. The intended sense of this specimen's time point label: recipient sample about 28 days before transplant, after cytoreduction. Blood samples were obtained from recipients approximately 28 days before transplant and at days 30, 100 and 180 after transplant. Nuclei Lysis Solution was used to extract genomic DNA from fresh or cryopreserved unfractionated peripheral blood mononuclear cells. The record originates from a study of T cell clonotyping in hematopoietic cell transplantation (dated by TCRdb to about 2021). Study-wide context: Recipient samples taken before transplant were collected after cytoreduction. A total of some 140 blood samples were gathered in the study from approximately 32 consecutive transplant recipients along with their related donors. Patient recruitment ran from 2015 to early 2017, and follow-up continued until late 2020 or death.

With the immunoSEQ assay, which is a bias-controlled multiplex PCR relying on V- and J-specific primers, TCR beta CDR3 regions were amplified from genomic DNA. A second PCR step added a proprietary barcode and Illumina adapter sequences to the CDR3 amplicons. An Illumina MiSeq instrument was used to sequence the CDR3 libraries. The authors' analysis ran thus. Export and quality control were handled in immunoSEQ Analyzer 3.0, while downstream analyses relied on R Bioconductor and Immunarch. Only productive rearrangements within the normalized downsampled data set were used in the calculation of repertoire metrics. In the normalized cohort, a clonotype counted as pathologically expanded if the clonotype was larger than 5 templates. Repertoire diversity was measured with the Inverse Simpson Index. To capture all clonotypes, CMV-specificity analyses were performed on the non-normalized data set. TCRdb stores this immuneACCESS table with in-frame sequences only. Part of the clones is absent; in the studies checked, under half of the shortfall reflects unresolved V genes, and no reason is known for the rest. V, J and clone size derive from that table, while D and trimming were established from the DNA sequence. In this sample the table shows approximately 50,000 clones, approximately 90% of which occur a single time. Less than 6.5% of the sample is in the top ten clones.

The CDR3 covers 15 residues, taking in both the cysteine and the phenylalanine. The read is trimmed to its CDR3 DNA, 45 bases read in frame from base 1. Relative to germline, V is missing 4 bases and J is missing 5 bases, with 6 bases of the junction outside any gene match. Looking up the germline V gene yields CDR1 SQVTM and CDR2 ANQGSEA. The research as a whole found: The sample size was limited, and because cells were not sorted, the contributions of CD4 and CD8 repertoires could not be separated. A decrease in recipient TCR diversity was observed after transplant, and a progressive increase in pathologically expanded clonotypes was seen from day 30 to day 180. Overlap with donor repertoires was found for only a small fraction of recipient repertoires, with over 97% found to appear de novo at the given depth. Inverse Simpson Index values from donors and from recipients before transplant predicted broader TCR repertoire diversity after transplant.

The sequences come from peripheral blood mononuclear cells, collected before stem cell transplant. This receptor was obtained from a man aged 55 to 70 with biphenotypic leukemia. Some clones in this sample may be carry-over from other donors' samples. Recombination linked TRBV29-1 to TRBJ2-2, with 11 central nucleotides matching TRBD2. The CDR3 region: CSVGAVAGGTGELFF. The DNA is as follows: TGCAGCGTTGGTGCGGTAGCGGGAGGGACCGGGGAGCTGTTTTTT.